This entry lists 26 T cell receptor beta chains sequenced from one sample in a study of patients and donors after allogeneic stem cell transplantation. TCRdb redid the calling of the RT-PCR reads with MiXCR, one entry per CDR3 protein. The table has more than 150,000 distinct CDR3 sequences, 35% to 50% seen once. What was sequenced was blood, either unsorted or a sorted T cell fraction (not recorded which). The receptors were gathered from a human donor who was either an allogeneic HSCT recipient or a stem cell or donor lymphocyte infusion donor (not recorded which). It is not recorded whose cells these are; they may come from a transplant donor.

The rearrangement links TRBV7-2 to TRBJ1-5; D unresolved. Deletions cut 0 bases from V and 0 bases from J, with 9 bases between. The length of the CDR3 is 16 residues. Per the germline V gene, CDR1 is SGHTA and CDR2 is FQGNSA. CDR3 sequence (DNA): TGTGCCAGCAGCTTAGCGTTGGTGTATAGCAATCAGCCCCAGCATTTT. Its translation: CASSLALVYSNQPQHF.

This clonotype was counted a few times. One end of the junction does not line up with germline, which may come from a read error. The chain is built from TRBV28 and TRBJ1-1; a possible D gene is TRBD1 (6 bases). This CDR3 has 12 residues. Per the germline V gene, CDR1 is MDHEN and CDR2 is SYDVKM. CDR3 bases: TGTGCCAGCCTCACAGGGAACTCTGAAGCTTTCTTT. Amino acids: CASLTGNSEAFF.

CDR3 DNA sequence: TGTGCCAGCAGTATTAGGGGGGTTAACTCCTACAATGAGCAGTTCTTC. Translation gives CASSIRGVNSYNEQFF. The chain is built from TRBV12-3 or TRBV12-4 and TRBJ2-1, with D perhaps being TRBD1 or TRBD2 (6 bases each). Trimming took off 5 bases at V and 0 bases at J, with 14 bases between the two ends. The CDR3 is 16 amino acids.

The V gene is TRBV6-2 or TRBV6-3, the J gene TRBJ2-3; D perhaps matches TRBD2 (5 bases). The CDR3 loop spans 14 amino acids. V was cut by 2 bases and J by 4 bases, with 10 bases left in between. CDR1 is MNHEY, CDR2 SVGEGT, per germline. CDR3 nucleotide sequence: TGTGCCAGCAGTTACCTCGGGGTGGCAGATACGCAGTATTTT. As protein: CASSYLGVADTQYF.

A few counts support this clonotype. V and J are TRBV12-3 or TRBV12-4 and TRBJ1-1, with D possibly being TRBD1 (5 bases). V was clipped by 3 bases and J by 3 bases, with 14 bases between them. The CDR3 contains 15 residues. This CDR3 reads CASSFSGSGHTEAFF. The DNA of the CDR3 is TGTGCCAGCAGTTTTTCAGGTTCGGGGCACACTGAAGCTTTCTTT.

This clonotype was counted only a few times. The chain carries TRBV12-3 or TRBV12-4 and TRBJ2-2, with D possibly TRBD2 on 6 matching bases. Deletions cut 6 bases from V and 7 bases from J, with 12 bases between. This CDR3 region has 13 residues. The CDR3 sequence is CASRDYFNGELFF. The CDR3 DNA is TGTGCCAGCAGGGACTACTTTAACGGGGAGCTGTTTTTT.

The chain is built from TRBV12-3 or TRBV12-4 and TRBJ2-1; D ambiguous. The CDR3 extends over 14 amino acids. The V and J ends lost 3 bases and 2 bases respectively, with 8 bases between them. The CDR3 DNA reads as TGTGCCAGCAGTTTGACGGAACCCTACAATGAGCAGTTCTTC. This gives the protein CASSLTEPYNEQFF.

The gene calls are TRBV10-3 and TRBJ2-3; 7 bases agree with TRBD2. After removal of 8 bases from V and 11 bases from J, the junction contained 19 bases not matched to a gene. This CDR3 region has 15 residues. CDR1 and CDR2 (germline): ENHRY, SYGVKD. The CDR3 DNA follows: TGTGCCATCGCGCGAGGAACCGGGACTTCGGGGGGGCAGTATTTT. This gives the protein CAIARGTGTSGGQYF.

Only a few counts were recorded for this clonotype. The chain couples TRBV20-1 to TRBJ2-3; 11 bases match TRBD2. The length of the CDR3 is 16 residues. Germline assignment: CDR1 DFQATT and CDR2 SNEGSKA (reference sequence). J gave up 2 bases and V 2 bases, and 6 bases lay outside the gene matches. CDR3 sequence: CSARPPSGRNTDTQYF. CDR3 coding DNA: TGCAGTGCTAGACCACCTAGCGGGAGGAACACAGATACGCAGTATTTT.

This clonotype has a handful of counts. This rearrangement joins TRBV7-3 to TRBJ1-5; D is ambiguous. CDR3 length: 13 residues. CDR1 and CDR2 (germline): SGHTA, FQGTGA. V lost 5 bases, J lost 5 bases, and 10 bases lay in between. The CDR3 DNA sequence: TGTGCCAGCAGCGTCGATCCTGATCAGCCCCAGCATTTT. Encoded protein: CASSVDPDQPQHF.

This clonotype appeared a single time. The chain recombines TRBV25-1 with TRBJ1-1; D is unclear. This CDR3 is built from 10 residues. The germline V gene has CDR1 MGHDK and CDR2 SYGVNS. Trimming left V 11 bases short and J 3 bases short, with 7 bases between. This CDR3 is CAGMDTEAFF. In nucleotides, the CDR3 is TGTGCCGGCATGGACACTGAAGCTTTCTTT.

This clonotype was detected a few times. The V gene is TRBV5-1, the J gene TRBJ2-5; possible D gene TRBD2, 7 bases. V was cut by 5 bases and J by 2 bases, with 19 bases left in between. The CDR3 totals 16 residues. Germline CDR1 and CDR2: SGHRS and YFSETQ. CDR3 bases: TGCGCCAGCAGACCCTTGGGGGGGACAAATCAAGAGACCCAGTACTTC. The encoded protein is CASRPLGGTNQETQYF.

The J gene is TRBJ2-2, the V gene TRBV4-3, with D perhaps TRBD1 (5 bases). CDR3 length equals 15 residues. CDR1 and CDR2 from the germline V gene are LGHNA and YSLEER. V lost 3 bases and J 2 bases, leaving 10 bases between the germline ends. This CDR3 is CASSHQGTNTGELFF. CDR3 coding DNA: TGCGCCAGCAGCCACCAGGGAACTAACACCGGGGAGCTGTTTTTT.

The genes are TRBV5-1 and TRBJ1-2; D unclear. V dropped 1 base and J dropped 6 bases, with 16 bases sitting between them. Germline CDR1 is SGHRS and CDR2 is YFSETQ. There are 15 residues in the CDR3. The CDR3 coding sequence is TGCGCCAGCAGCTTGTTAGCAAACAACGGCAATGGCTACACCTTC. Protein: CASSLLANNGNGYTF. Drawing the rest from reference TRBV5-1 and TRBJ1-2, the complete variable domain is KAGVTQTPRYLIKTRGQQVTLSCSPISGHRSVSWYQQTPGQGLQFLFEYFSETQRNKGNFPGRFSGRQFSNSRSEMNVSTLELGDSALYLCASSLLANNGNGYTFGSGTRLTVV.

In this sample, this clonotype is medium-sized. V is TRBV7-2 and J is TRBJ1-5, with 7 bases that match TRBD1. The germline V gene encodes CDR1 SGHTA and CDR2 FQGNSA. The ends lost 5 bases at V and 6 bases at J; junction bases unmatched: 7. The length of the CDR3 is 14 residues. DNA of the CDR3: TGTGCCAGCAGCGAGACAGGGTTTGCTCAGCCCCAGCATTTT. Encoded protein: CASSETGFAQPQHF.

The chain recombines TRBV12-3 or TRBV12-4 with TRBJ2-1; D is tentatively TRBD1 or TRBD2 (7 bases each). The CDR3 is 14 residues long. Trimming left V 4 bases short and J 8 bases short, with 15 bases between. CDR3 sequence reads: CASSSETGRDEQFF. The CDR3 nucleotides read TGTGCCAGCAGTTCCGAGACAGGGAGGGATGAGCAGTTCTTC.

This clonotype occurred a few times. The chain's CDR3 is CASTPGLNTGELFF. CDR3 nucleotides: TGTGCCAGCACTCCGGGATTGAACACCGGGGAGCTGTTTTTT. The rearrangement uses TRBV27 and TRBJ2-2; maybe TRBD2 (5 bases). V was shortened by 7 bases and J by 1 base, with 10 bases between the two germline ends. Germline V gene data show CDR1 as MNHEY and CDR2 as SMNVEV (reference sequence). The CDR3 contains 14 residues.

This chain connects TRBV9 to TRBJ2-4; D ambiguous. V was cut by 4 bases and J by 7 bases, with 15 bases left in between. In germline, CDR1 is SGDLS, CDR2 YYNGEE. The length of the CDR3 is 14 residues. The CDR3 sequence is CASSSQSPGNIQYF. CDR3 bases: TGTGCCAGCAGCTCTCAATCTCCTGGGAACATTCAGTACTTC. Full variable domain (outside the CDR3, taken from reference TRBV9 and TRBJ2-4): DSGVTQTPKHLITATGQRVTLRCSPRSGDLSVYWYQQSLDQGLQFLIQYYNGEERAKGNILERFSAQQFPDLHSELNLSSLELGDSALYFCASSSQSPGNIQYFGAGTRLSVL.

V usage is TRBV28 and J usage is TRBJ1-1, with a weak D call TRBD1 (5 bases). The CDR3 consists of 15 residues. The germline V gene has CDR1 MDHEN and CDR2 SYDVKM. With 11 bases removed from V and 0 bases from J, the gap between germline ends came to 19 bases. The CDR3 DNA reads TGTGCCTCACCTAGAGGCCAGGGAATGAACACTGAAGCTTTCTTT. Translating it yields CASPRGQGMNTEAFF. Together with reference TRBV28 and TRBJ1-1, the CDR3 gives the full variable domain: DVKVTQSSRYLVKRTGEKVFLECVQDMDHENMFWYRQDPGLGLRLIYFSYDVKMKEKGDIPEGYSVSREKKERFSLILESASTNQTSMYLCASPRGQGMNTEAFFGQGTRLTVV.

The chain uses TRBV5-1 and TRBJ1-1; 7 nucleotides line up with TRBD1. Trimming cost V 3 bases and J 8 bases; bases outside gene matches: 13. CDR1 is SGHRS and CDR2 is YFSETQ in the germline V gene. The CDR3 sequence is 15 residues long. CDR3 residues: CASSSRQGRTSEAFF. The CDR3 nucleotides are TGCGCCAGCAGCTCCCGACAGGGAAGGACGAGCGAAGCTTTCTTT.

The rearrangement links TRBV4-2 to TRBJ1-5; perhaps TRBD1 as D (6 bases). Per the germline V gene, CDR1 is LGHNA and CDR2 is YNFKEQ. There are 16 residues in the CDR3. V lost 0 bases and J 2 bases, leaving 11 bases between the germline ends. The chain's CDR3 is CASSQEQGQGNQPQHF. Written as DNA, the CDR3 is TGTGCCAGCAGCCAAGAACAGGGTCAGGGCAATCAGCCCCAGCATTTT.

The rearrangement uses TRBV6-6 and TRBJ1-2; 8 bases align to TRBD1. This CDR3 spans 13 amino acids. V lost 6 bases, J lost 6 bases, and 6 bases stayed unmatched. Looked up from germline, CDR1 is MNHNY and CDR2 is SVGAGI (reference sequence). CDR3 residues: CASSPTGGDGYTF. The CDR3 bases are TGTGCCAGCAGCCCTACAGGGGGGGATGGCTACACCTTC.

This clonotype was counted only a few times. The CDR3 region is CALHLPLTGMNTEAFF. Written as DNA, the CDR3 is TGTGCCCTACATCTCCCCCTGACAGGGATGAACACTGAAGCTTTCTTT. The genes are TRBV28 and TRBJ1-1; TRBD1 agrees at 7 bases. The CDR3 extends over 16 amino acids. J gave up 0 bases and V 11 bases, and 15 bases lay outside the gene matches. Germline assignment: CDR1 MDHEN and CDR2 SYDVKM.

V and J are TRBV5-1 and TRBJ2-3; D possibly corresponds to TRBD1 (6 bases). The CDR3 consists of 14 residues. The germline gives CDR1 SGHRS, CDR2 YFSETQ. The V end was cut by 2 bases, the J end by 6 bases, with 13 bases between. The CDR3 region has the DNA TGCGCCAGCAGCTTTGGACAGCCCGTTGATACGCAGTATTTT. Protein sequence: CASSFGQPVDTQYF. Full variable domain (outside the CDR3, taken from reference TRBV5-1 and TRBJ2-3): KAGVTQTPRYLIKTRGQQVTLSCSPISGHRSVSWYQQTPGQGLQFLFEYFSETQRNKGNFPGRFSGRQFSNSRSEMNVSTLELGDSALYLCASSFGQPVDTQYFGPGTRLTVL.

This chain connects TRBV6-5 to TRBJ2-3, with 10 positions matching TRBD1. CDR3 length: 16 amino acids. V lost 7 bases, J lost 4 bases, and 11 bases stayed unmatched. Looked up from germline, CDR1 is MNHEY and CDR2 is SVGAGI. CDR3 region: CASTPGRQGAADTQYF. The CDR3 DNA sequence: TGTGCCAGCACCCCAGGGCGACAGGGGGCCGCAGATACGCAGTATTTT.

This clonotype has more than one count but fewer than ten. The V and J genes are TRBV29-1 and TRBJ2-2; 9 nucleotides line up with TRBD1. Germline CDR1 and CDR2: SQVTM and ANQGSEA. CDR3 length equals 15 residues. V was pared by 3 bases and J by 3 bases, with 5 bases of the junction left unmatched. The CDR3 DNA reads as TGCAGCGTTGACTGGACAGGGGACTACACCGGGGAGCTGTTTTTT. Encoded protein: CSVDWTGDYTGELFF.